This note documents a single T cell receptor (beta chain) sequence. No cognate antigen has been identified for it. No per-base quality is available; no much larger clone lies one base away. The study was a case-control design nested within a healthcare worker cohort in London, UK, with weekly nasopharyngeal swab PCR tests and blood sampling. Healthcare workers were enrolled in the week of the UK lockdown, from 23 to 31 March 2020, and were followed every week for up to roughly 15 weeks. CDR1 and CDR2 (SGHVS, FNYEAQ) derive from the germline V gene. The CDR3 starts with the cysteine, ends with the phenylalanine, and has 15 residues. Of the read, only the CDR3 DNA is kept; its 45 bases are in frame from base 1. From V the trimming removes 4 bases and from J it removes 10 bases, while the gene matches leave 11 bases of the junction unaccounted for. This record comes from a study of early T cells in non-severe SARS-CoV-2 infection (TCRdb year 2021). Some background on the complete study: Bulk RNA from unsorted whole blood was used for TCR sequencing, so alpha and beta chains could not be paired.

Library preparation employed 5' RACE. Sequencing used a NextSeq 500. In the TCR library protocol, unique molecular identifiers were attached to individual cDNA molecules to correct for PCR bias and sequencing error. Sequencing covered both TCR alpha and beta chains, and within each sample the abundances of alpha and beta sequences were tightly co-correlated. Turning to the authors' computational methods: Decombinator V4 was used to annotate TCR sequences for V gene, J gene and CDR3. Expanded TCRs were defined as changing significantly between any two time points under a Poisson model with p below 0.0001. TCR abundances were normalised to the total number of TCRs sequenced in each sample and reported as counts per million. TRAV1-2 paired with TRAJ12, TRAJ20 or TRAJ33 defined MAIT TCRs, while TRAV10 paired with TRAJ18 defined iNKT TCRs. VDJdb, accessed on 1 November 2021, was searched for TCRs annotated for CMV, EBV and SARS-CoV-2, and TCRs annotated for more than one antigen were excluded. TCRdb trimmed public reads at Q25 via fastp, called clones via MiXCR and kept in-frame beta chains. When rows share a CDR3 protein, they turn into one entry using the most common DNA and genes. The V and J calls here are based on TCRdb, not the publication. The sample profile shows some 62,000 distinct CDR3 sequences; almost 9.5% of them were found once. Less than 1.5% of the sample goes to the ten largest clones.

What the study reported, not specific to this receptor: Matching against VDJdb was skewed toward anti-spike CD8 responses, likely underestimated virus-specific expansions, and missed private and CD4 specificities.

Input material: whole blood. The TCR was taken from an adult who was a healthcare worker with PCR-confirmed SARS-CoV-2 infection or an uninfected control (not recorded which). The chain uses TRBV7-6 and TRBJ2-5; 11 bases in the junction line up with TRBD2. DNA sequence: TGTGCCAGCAGCTCACCTCGGACTAGCGGGCCCCTCCAGTACTTC. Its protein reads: CASSSPRTSGPLQYF.